The 14 T cell receptor beta chains listed next were all sequenced from one sample in a study of T cell responses to AZD1222 COVID-19 vaccine. The data were produced by immunoSEQ multiplex PCR, yet TCRdb's version contains in-frame clones alone and is incomplete. Among 85,000 or so clones listed, about nine tenths were seen once. Sequencing was performed on peripheral blood, taken 28 days after the second AZD1222 dose. The receptors stem from an adult who received the AZD1222 COVID-19 vaccine.

The chain has TRBV3-1 (or the pseudogene TRBV3-2) and TRBJ1-2; 7 bases fit TRBD1. Trimming took 1 base from V and 8 from J; bases not matched to a gene: 7. The CDR3 totals 14 residues. CDR1 is LGHDT and CDR2 is YNNKEL in the germline V gene (reference sequence). CDR3 region: CASSQVQGWQGYTF. CDR3 bases: TGTGCCAGCAGCCAAGTACAGGGGTGGCAGGGCTACACCTTC.

The rearrangement joins TRBV27 to TRBJ2-3; no firm D call. V lost 1 base and J lost 5, with 10 bases in between. CDR3 size: 14 residues. CDR1 is MNHEY, CDR2 SMNVEV, per germline (reference sequence). The CDR3 DNA reads as TGTGCCAGCAGTTTATTCGGTATCGTAGATACGCAGTATTTT. As protein: CASSLFGIVDTQYF.

The chain links TRBV18 to TRBJ2-7; weak D call: TRBD1 (6 bases). Germline assignment: CDR1 KGHSH and CDR2 LQKENI. The V gene lost 4 bases and the J gene lost 9 bases, with 22 bases spanning the gap. This CDR3 is built from 15 residues. The CDR3, as DNA: TGTGCCAGCTCACAAGACAGGACGGGGAGAGAAGGGCAGTACTTC. This codes for CASSQDRTGREGQYF.

V is TRBV7-9 and J is TRBJ2-3, with 8 bases identical to TRBD1. Trimming cost V 10 bases and J 3 bases; bases outside gene matches: 6. Germline assignment: CDR1 SEHNR and CDR2 FQNEAQ (reference sequence). This CDR3 has 13 amino acids. The CDR3 is CATGRGLTDTQYF. The DNA for the CDR3 is TGTGCCACGGGCAGGGGGCTGACAGATACGCAGTATTTT.

The chain links TRBV19 to TRBJ2-5; 12 nucleotides align to TRBD2. The CDR3 runs 17 residues. The germline CDR1 and CDR2 sequences are LNHDA and SQIVND (reference sequence). The junction had 8 bases not matched to a gene; V was cut back by 6 bases and J by 0 bases. Here the CDR3 reads CASRRLAGAEYQETQYF. CDR3 nucleotides: TGTGCCAGTAGAAGACTAGCGGGGGCCGAGTACCAAGAGACCCAGTACTTC.

The rearrangement joins TRBV10-3 to TRBJ1-2; tentatively, D is TRBD1 (5 bases). Germline CDR1 ENHRY, CDR2 SYGVKD. This CDR3 is 14 amino acids long. V was pared by 5 bases and J by 2 bases, with 12 bases between. The CDR3: CAISSGTQNYGYTF. CDR3 DNA: TGTGCCATCAGTTCCGGGACGCAGAACTATGGCTACACCTTC.

The V call is TRBV28, the J call TRBJ2-7, with 9 bases matching TRBD1. The CDR3 has 15 residues. The junction had 9 bases not matched to a gene; V was cut back by 6 bases and J by 3 bases. The V gene's germline CDR1 is MDHEN and CDR2 SYDVKM. This CDR3 is CASSTPGQGNYEQYF. The DNA for the CDR3 is TGTGCCAGCAGCACCCCCGGACAGGGGAACTACGAGCAGTACTTC. The whole variable domain, remainder taken from reference TRBV28 and TRBJ2-7, is DVKVTQSSRYLVKRTGEKVFLECVQDMDHENMFWYRQDPGLGLRLIYFSYDVKMKEKGDIPEGYSVSREKKERFSLILESASTNQTSMYLCASSTPGQGNYEQYFGPGTRLTVT.

The chain links TRBV27 to TRBJ2-3; D is unclear. Per germline, CDR1 MNHEY and CDR2 SMNVEV (reference sequence). Deletions cut 0 bases from V and 6 bases from J, with 13 bases between. The CDR3 length is 15 residues. The CDR3 here is CASSLSWGPDDTQYF. The CDR3 region has the DNA TGTGCCAGCAGTTTATCGTGGGGTCCCGACGATACGCAGTATTTT.

The rearrangement links TRBV19 to TRBJ2-2, with TRBD2 identical over 8 bases. CDR3 length: 16 residues. CDR1 LNHDA and CDR2 SQIVND come from the germline V gene (reference sequence). Trimming took 7 bases from V and 0 from J; bases not matched to a gene: 7. For the CDR3, the DNA is TGTGCCAGTAAGAAACTAGCGGACGCGAACACCGGGGAGCTGTTTTTT. This encodes CASKKLADANTGELFF.

Here the CDR3 reads CASSVSGNTIYF. The CDR3 coding sequence is TGTGCCAGCAGCGTCTCTGGAAACACCATATATTTT. The genes are TRBV28 and TRBJ1-3; D gene ambiguous. The CDR3 covers 12 residues. Germline V gene lookup returns CDR1 MDHEN and CDR2 SYDVKM. The V gene lost 6 bases and the J gene lost 0 bases, with 3 bases spanning the gap. The whole variable domain, remainder taken from reference TRBV28 and TRBJ1-3, is DVKVTQSSRYLVKRTGEKVFLECVQDMDHENMFWYRQDPGLGLRLIYFSYDVKMKEKGDIPEGYSVSREKKERFSLILESASTNQTSMYLCASSVSGNTIYFGEGSWLTVV.

The chain joins TRBV5-4 to TRBJ1-2; D is uncertain. Between the trimmed V and J ends, which lost 2 bases and 0 bases, there was a span of 8 bases. Germline values: CDR1 SGHNT, CDR2 YYREEE (reference sequence). The CDR3 runs to 14 residues. As DNA, the CDR3 is TGTGCCAGCAGCTTAAGGGAAGCTAACTATGGCTACACCTTC. Translated, it gives CASSLREANYGYTF.

The rearrangement links TRBV13 to TRBJ1-2; no firm D call. The CDR3 contains 15 residues. The V end lost 2 bases, the J end lost 0 bases, and 10 bases lay between the germline ends. Germline CDR1 and CDR2: PRHDT and FYEKMQ (reference sequence). CDR3 loop: CASSLTADPNYGYTF. The CDR3 coding sequence is TGTGCCAGCAGCTTAACAGCGGACCCTAACTATGGCTACACCTTC.

The chain is built from TRBV21-1 and TRBJ1-1; TRBD1, the table's D call, was not compared with the DNA. TRBV21-1 is described as a pseudogene. The CDR3 runs to 15 residues. The CDR3 DNA reads as TGTGCCAGCAGCACGGACAGGAGATTGAACACTGAAGCTTTCTTT. It yields the protein CASSTDRRLNTEAFF.

The chain combines TRBV28 with TRBJ1-5; the D gene is possibly TRBD1 (6 bases). The CDR3 has 16 amino acids. Trimming took 5 bases from V and 3 from J, leaving 17 bases between them. Germline assignment: CDR1 MDHEN and CDR2 SYDVKM. In nucleotides, the CDR3 is TGTGCCAGCAGTCCGTCGACAGGCTATTTCAATCAGCCCCAGCATTTT. It encodes CASSPSTGYFNQPQHF.